The next 14 T cell receptor beta chains were all read from a single sample in a study of T cells in Graves' hyperthyroidism and ophthalmopathy. From RNA transcripts, TCR beta CDR3 regions were amplified. Using the HTBI primer set, a first-round RT-PCR was run on the TCR CDR3. MiXCR was run by TCRdb on the multiplex PCR reads, yielding one entry per CDR3 protein. The profile shows 300,000 to 350,000 distinct CDR3 sequences, 18% of them singletons. The source material was blood. Every receptor here comes from a woman aged 45-65 years with Graves' hyperthyroidism.

This clonotype was observed a handful of times. The V gene is TRBV9, the J gene TRBJ1-4, with D possibly being TRBD1 (5 bases). CDR1 SGDLS and CDR2 YYNGEE come from the germline V gene. This CDR3 has 15 residues. The V gene lost 4 bases and the J gene lost 7 bases, with 17 bases spanning the gap. In DNA form, the CDR3 reads TGTGCCAGCAGCCCCCCTGGAGGGGAGGGTGAAAAACTGTTTTTT. Protein sequence: CASSPPGGEGEKLFF.

V gene TRBV12-3 or TRBV12-4 combines with J gene TRBJ2-1, with TRBD2 matching 8 bases. The CDR3 totals 14 residues. J lost 7 bases, V lost 7 bases, and 9 bases had no gene match. The CDR3 sequence: CASKSSGRRNEQFF. The CDR3 bases are TGTGCCAGCAAATCCAGCGGGAGACGGAATGAGCAGTTCTTC.

The sample holds many counts of this clonotype. The chain carries TRBV2 and TRBJ1-6, with D perhaps matching TRBD1 (5 bases). CDR1 and CDR2 (germline): SNHLY, FYNNEI. This CDR3 has 15 amino acids. V lost 5 bases, J lost 6 bases, and 14 bases lay in between. CDR3 amino acids: CASSRAGPLNSPLHF. The CDR3 nucleotides read TGTGCCAGCAGTCGAGCAGGGCCCCTTAATTCACCCCTCCACTTT.

The sample holds many counts of this clonotype. The chain couples TRBV28 to TRBJ2-7, with 8 positions matching TRBD2. This CDR3 has 14 amino acids. Trimming at V came to 5 bases and at J to 3 bases, leaving 6 bases not matched to a gene. The germline gives CDR1 MDHEN, CDR2 SYDVKM. This CDR3 is CASSPGGANYEQYF. The DNA for the CDR3 is TGTGCCAGCAGTCCGGGGGGGGCAAACTACGAGCAGTACTTC. Complete variable domain (other parts from reference TRBV28 and TRBJ2-7): DVKVTQSSRYLVKRTGEKVFLECVQDMDHENMFWYRQDPGLGLRLIYFSYDVKMKEKGDIPEGYSVSREKKERFSLILESASTNQTSMYLCASSPGGANYEQYFGPGTRLTVT.

This clonotype has a count of ten or more. CDR3 sequence reads: CASSEAMGQTFYEQYF. CDR3 in DNA: TGTGCCAGCAGTGAAGCTATGGGACAGACATTTTACGAGCAGTACTTC. J is TRBJ2-7 and V is TRBV6-1, with 7 bases fitting TRBD1. The CDR3 has 16 residues. V lost 0 bases to trimming and J lost 4 bases; unmatched junction nucleotides: 9. The germline V gene has CDR1 MNHNS and CDR2 SASEGT.

This clonotype was seen a few times. The rearrangement joins TRBV2 to TRBJ2-2, with 7 bases fitting TRBD1. V lost 8 bases, J lost 5 bases, and 8 bases stayed unmatched. Germline loops: CDR1 SNHLY, CDR2 FYNNEI. This CDR3 has 14 amino acids. CDR3 residues: CASVIQGSTGELFF. CDR3 bases: TGTGCCAGCGTAATACAGGGGTCGACCGGGGAGCTGTTTTTT.

The chain is built from TRBV6-2 or TRBV6-3 and TRBJ2-7; TRBD1 or TRBD2 may be the D gene (5 bases each). Deletions cut 1 base from V and 2 bases from J, with 9 bases between. Germline assignment: CDR1 MNHEY and CDR2 SVGEGT. This CDR3 contains 14 residues. The CDR3 DNA reads TGTGCCAGCAGTTACTACCGGGGCGCCTACGAGCAGTACGTC. It yields the protein CASSYYRGAYEQYV.

The chain joins TRBV5-6 to TRBJ2-3; TRBD2 agrees at 7 bases. There are 16 residues in the CDR3. The germline CDR1 and CDR2 sequences are SGHDT and YYEEEE. V shed 1 base and J 6 bases; nucleotides not matched to a gene: 11. The CDR3 sequence: CASSLWGGRAADTQYF. CDR3 in DNA: TGTGCCAGCAGCTTGTGGGGGGGTCGAGCCGCGGATACGCAGTATTTT.

This clonotype occurred many times. V is TRBV20-1 and J is TRBJ2-7, with D perhaps matching TRBD2 (6 bases). In germline, CDR1 is DFQATT, CDR2 SNEGSKA (reference sequence). The V end lost 6 bases, the J end lost 1 base, and 19 bases lay between the germline ends. This CDR3 region has 15 residues. The CDR3 DNA reads TGCAGTGCCCCCCAGTCGGGGGACCTGTCCTACGAGCAGTACTTC. Amino acids: CSAPQSGDLSYEQYF.

This rearrangement joins TRBV5-4 to TRBJ2-5; 7 nucleotides align to TRBD1. The germline gives CDR1 SGHNT, CDR2 YYREEE (reference sequence). The CDR3 covers 14 residues. The V segment lost 5 bases and the J segment 1 base; nucleotides outside the gene matches: 5. CDR3 nucleotides: TGTGCCAGCAGTAAACAGGGGTTCCAAGAGACCCAGTACTTC. Translation gives CASSKQGFQETQYF.

The chain is built from TRBV29-1 and TRBJ2-1; either TRBD1 or TRBD2 may fit D (5 bases each). Germline V gene lookup returns CDR1 SQVTM and CDR2 ANQGSEA. This CDR3 contains 12 residues. Trimming removed 4 bases from V and 7 bases from J, with 11 bases in between. The CDR3 sequence is CSVGGRINEQFF. Written as DNA, the CDR3 is TGCAGCGTTGGGGGACGGATAAATGAGCAGTTCTTC.

The table lists this clonotype with a count of one. V is TRBV18 and J is TRBJ2-7, with 7 nucleotides matching TRBD2. Germline-derived CDR1 and CDR2 are KGHSH and LQKENI. The CDR3 length is 16 residues. V was clipped by 3 bases and J by 6 bases; unmatched bases: 14. Here the CDR3 DNA reads TGTGCCAGCTCACCTCTCCTCCGGGGGGACGGGGGCGAGCAGTACTTC. Encoded protein: CASSPLLRGDGGEQYF.

This clonotype was picked up a small number of times. The chain couples TRBV7-8 to TRBJ2-5; D call uncertain. V lost 3 bases, J lost 3 bases, and 8 bases lay in between. CDR3 length: 13 amino acids. The germline V gene encodes CDR1 SGHVS and CDR2 FQNEAQ. In DNA, the CDR3 is TGTGCCAGCAGCTTTTTGGGGAAAGAGACCCAGTACTTC. Amino acids: CASSFLGKETQYF.

This clonotype was found many times. The rearrangement joins TRBV12-3 or TRBV12-4 to TRBJ2-1; 7 bases align to TRBD2. The CDR3 covers 15 residues. Trimming cost V 5 bases and J 4 bases; bases outside gene matches: 8. The CDR3 DNA is TGTGCCAGCAGTCCCATTAGCGGGCGATACAATGAGCAGTTCTTC. Translated: CASSPISGRYNEQFF.